The 10 T cell receptor beta chains below all came from one sample that was sequenced in a study of blood T cells in healthy people across ages. Using a J-beta primer mix together with a sample-barcoded 5' primer, a second PCR was run for about 7 to 12 cycles. TCRdb re-called the 5' RACE reads through MiXCR, storing one row per CDR3 protein. The sample consists of some 1,800,000 distinct CDR3 sequences, around 40% of them appearing once. Sequenced sample: blood. The receptor set was obtained from a human donor in good health.

This clonotype was recorded a few times. The chain employs TRBV7-9 and TRBJ2-1; a possible D gene is TRBD1 (6 bases). With 4 bases removed from V and 8 bases from J, the gap between germline ends came to 21 bases. The CDR3 spans 16 residues. Germline CDR1 and CDR2: SEHNR and FQNEAQ (reference sequence). For the CDR3, the DNA is TGTGCCAGCAGCTCCGTCTTGGATGAAGGGACACATGAGCAGTTCTTC. This sequence encodes CASSSVLDEGTHEQFF.

The chain uses TRBV20-1 and TRBJ2-1, with a possible D match to TRBD2 (6 bases). Germline V CDR1 and CDR2: DFQATT, SNEGSKA (reference sequence). The length of the CDR3 is 13 residues. V gave up 6 bases and J gave up 6 bases, with 15 bases separating them. The CDR3 DNA sequence: TGCAGTGCCGGGACTGGAATATCCAATGAGCAGTTCTTC. Protein: CSAGTGISNEQFF.

The V gene is TRBV12-3 or TRBV12-4, the J gene TRBJ2-1; the D call may be TRBD1 or TRBD2 (6 bases each). The CDR3 runs to 15 residues. Trimming shortened V by 6 bases and J by 10 bases, and 22 bases separated the two germline ends. The CDR3 DNA reads TGTGCCAGCAGCCTCACTAGCTTCGGGGGCTTAGAGCAGTTCTTC. It specifies CASSLTSFGGLEQFF.

The J gene is TRBJ2-2, the V gene TRBV7-3; D is tentatively TRBD1 or TRBD2 (6 bases each). Between the trimmed V and J ends, which lost 4 bases and 4 bases, there was a span of 19 bases. Germline-derived CDR1 and CDR2 are SGHTA and FQGTGA. This CDR3 region has 17 residues. The CDR3 reads CASSSAPPGAGTGELFF. The CDR3, as DNA: TGTGCCAGCAGCTCAGCCCCCCCGGGGGCAGGCACCGGGGAGCTGTTTTTT.

The chain combines TRBV7-2 with TRBJ1-2; D is undetermined. The CDR3 is made up of 14 amino acids. From germline, CDR1 is SGHTA and CDR2 FQGNSA. V was clipped by 2 bases and J by 4 bases, with 11 bases between them. CDR3: CASSLFGPLYGYTF. The DNA for the CDR3 is TGTGCCAGCAGCTTATTCGGCCCCCTCTATGGCTACACCTTC.

The CDR3 is CATMAGARNEQFF. In DNA form, the CDR3 reads TGTGCCACGATGGCGGGGGCCCGCAATGAGCAGTTCTTC. The V gene is TRBV10-3, the J gene TRBJ2-1; TRBD2 is a possible D gene (7 bases). This CDR3 region has 13 residues. V lost 10 bases and J lost 6, with 16 bases in between. In germline, CDR1 is ENHRY, CDR2 SYGVKD.

This clonotype has more than one count but fewer than ten. This chain joins TRBV20-1 and TRBJ2-4, with TRBD1 matching over 11 bases. The J call may not be correct, given that the DNA end is closer to TRBJ2-7. CDR1 DFQATT and CDR2 SNEGSKA come from the germline V gene (reference sequence). CDR3 length: 15 amino acids. Here the CDR3 DNA reads TGCAGTGCTAGAGCTCCGGGACAGGGGGACTACGAGCAGTACTTC. This codes for CSARAPGQGDYEQYF.

This clonotype was seen repeatedly, ten times or more. V is TRBV7-2 and J is TRBJ2-1; 9 bases map to TRBD2. Germline trimming cut 6 bases from V and 1 base from J; bases unmatched to any gene: 4. Germline V CDR1 and CDR2: SGHTA, FQGNSA. The CDR3 length is 15 residues. This CDR3 reads CASSFLAGSYNEQFF. The DNA for the CDR3 is TGTGCCAGCAGTTTTCTAGCGGGGTCCTACAATGAGCAGTTCTTC.

This clonotype showed up just a few times. The chain links TRBV6-5 to TRBJ2-3; 8 bases align to TRBD2. The CDR3 consists of 14 residues. Trimming cost V 7 bases and J 8 bases; bases outside gene matches: 11. Germline V lookup: CDR1 MNHEY, CDR2 SVGAGI. The CDR3 DNA reads as TGTGCCAGCACAGGACCAACCCTAGCGGGTACGCAGTATTTT. Translating gives CASTGPTLAGTQYF.

With regard to this clonotype: One end of the junction varies from germline; a read error may be responsible. This chain connects TRBV7-3 to TRBJ2-1, with no clear D. CDR1 is SGHTA and CDR2 is FQGTGA in the germline V gene. The CDR3 is 14 residues long. The CDR3: CASCLGPTYNEQFF. The CDR3 DNA is TGTGCCAGCTGCTTAGGGCCGACCTACAATGAGCAGTTCTTC.